A single sample is the source of the 32 T cell receptor beta chains below, sequenced in a study of T cells in Graves' hyperthyroidism and ophthalmopathy. Amplified TCR beta CDR3 regions came from RNA transcripts. A set of HTBI primers served as the primers for a first-round RT-PCR of the TCR CDR3. TCRdb re-analysed the multiplex PCR reads in MiXCR, keeping a single row per CDR3 protein. This table holds a few hundred thousand distinct CDR3 sequences, roughly 16% found once. Sequencing was done on a sample of blood. These receptors came from a woman aged 30 to 39 with Graves' ophthalmopathy.

This clonotype appeared many times. The chain is built from TRBV3-1 and TRBJ2-5; 8 nucleotides align to TRBD2. The CDR3 sequence is 14 residues long. Germline V gene lookup returns CDR1 LGHDT and CDR2 YNNKEL (reference sequence). J lost 5 bases, V lost 4 bases, and 6 bases had no gene match. CDR3 residues: CASSPGLARETQYF. DNA for the CDR3: TGTGCCAGCAGCCCCGGACTAGCCAGGGAGACCCAGTACTTC.

The sample holds many counts of this clonotype. V is TRBV9 and J is TRBJ2-2; 9 nucleotides align to TRBD2. The junction had 5 bases not matched to a gene; V was cut back by 0 bases and J by 5 bases. Germline CDR1 reads SGDLS; CDR2 reads YYNGEE. The CDR3 covers 16 residues. In DNA form, the CDR3 reads TGTGCCAGCAGCGTAGCCAGCGGGAGGCAAACCGGGGAGCTGTTTTTT. Encoded protein: CASSVASGRQTGELFF.

V gene TRBV28 combines with J gene TRBJ2-6; a possible D gene is TRBD1 (5 bases). V lost 2 bases and J lost 4, with 21 bases in between. Germline CDR1 MDHEN, CDR2 SYDVKM. CDR3 length: 19 residues. This chain's CDR3 is CASSLRWGRVGSGANVLTF. The CDR3 DNA follows: TGTGCCAGCAGTTTAAGGTGGGGCAGGGTGGGGTCGGGGGCCAACGTCCTGACTTTC. Full variable domain (remainder filled in from reference TRBV28 and TRBJ2-6): DVKVTQSSRYLVKRTGEKVFLECVQDMDHENMFWYRQDPGLGLRLIYFSYDVKMKEKGDIPEGYSVSREKKERFSLILESASTNQTSMYLCASSLRWGRVGSGANVLTFGAGSRLTVL.

Comments on this clonotype: One end of the junction fails to match germline, which may point to a read error. J is TRBJ1-3 and V is TRBV7-9; D gene unclear. This CDR3 has 15 amino acids. Germline V CDR1 and CDR2: SEHNR, FQNEAQ (reference sequence). The CDR3 spells CPSLPPSSSGNTIYF. The DNA of the CDR3 is TGTCCCAGTCTCCCCCCCTCCAGCTCTGGAAACACCATATATTTT.

This clonotype was seen ten or more times. The chain recombines TRBV6-1 with TRBJ1-1; D gene unclear. Trimming pared 6 bases from V and 2 bases from J, leaving 13 bases between. Germline values: CDR1 MNHNS, CDR2 SASEGT. There are 14 residues in the CDR3. CDR3 in DNA: TGTGCCAGCAGCTCGGCGGTGTTAAACACTGAAGCTTTCTTT. Protein product: CASSSAVLNTEAFF.

About this clonotype: With a much larger clone just one base away, this may be a read error. The chain carries TRBV11-2 and TRBJ1-6, with D hard to call. In germline, CDR1 is SGHAT, CDR2 FQNNGV. The V and J ends lost 0 bases and 11 bases respectively, with 11 bases between them. The CDR3 extends over 14 amino acids. CDR3 region: CASSLEPVGPPLHF. CDR3 DNA: TGTGCCAGCAGCTTAGAACCCGTAGGTCCACCCCTCCACTTT. The full variable domain, its missing parts supplied by reference TRBV11-2 and TRBJ1-6, is EAGVAQSPRYKIIEKRQSVAFWCNPISGHATLYWYQQILGQGPKLLIQFQNNGVVDDSQLPKDRFSAERLKGVDSTLKIQPAKLEDSAVYLCASSLEPVGPPLHFGNGTRLTVT.

This rearrangement joins TRBV18 to TRBJ1-5; possible D gene TRBD1, 5 bases. Trimming took 3 bases from V and 7 from J, leaving 16 bases between them. Germline V gene data show CDR1 as KGHSH and CDR2 as LQKENI. The CDR3 length is 15 residues. The chain's CDR3 is CASSPGPGNDQPQHF. CDR3 nucleotide sequence: TGTGCCAGCTCACCCGGCCCAGGGAACGACCAGCCCCAGCATTTT.

The V call is TRBV10-3, the J call TRBJ1-1; weak D call: TRBD1 (6 bases). V gave up 6 bases and J gave up 7 bases, with 21 bases separating them. The CDR3 contains 15 residues. Germline V CDR1 and CDR2: ENHRY, SYGVKD. In DNA form, the CDR3 reads TGTGCCATCAGGGGGACACGTAAGACTGGGGGTGAAGCTTTCTTT. Its protein is CAIRGTRKTGGEAFF.

The V call is TRBV5-4, the J call TRBJ2-1, with TRBD1 identical over 7 bases. Germline CDR1 is SGHNT and CDR2 is YYREEE (reference sequence). This CDR3 comprises 12 residues. Trimming took 3 bases from V and 8 from J; bases not matched to a gene: 2. DNA for the CDR3: TGTGCCAGCAGCTGGGGGACAGATGAGCAGTTCTTC. Translation: CASSWGTDEQFF.

Regarding this clonotype: A single base separates this from a much larger clone, so it may be a read error. This rearrangement joins TRBV7-9 to TRBJ2-1, with TRBD2 matching 7 bases. After removal of 2 bases from V and 8 bases from J, the junction contained 12 bases not matched to a gene. CDR1 SEHNR and CDR2 FQNEAQ come from the germline V gene (reference sequence). This CDR3 is 16 amino acids long. The CDR3 is CASSLRAGEGLDEQFF. The CDR3 DNA reads TGTGCCAGCAGCTTAAGGGCCGGGGAGGGCCTAGATGAGCAGTTCTTC.

This clonotype was detected only a few times. The J gene is TRBJ2-3, the V gene TRBV7-9; no firm D call. The CDR3 consists of 12 residues. Trimming took off 1 base at V and 8 bases at J, with 7 bases between the two ends. The germline gives CDR1 SEHNR, CDR2 FQNEAQ (reference sequence). The CDR3 spells CASSLERSTQYF. The CDR3 region has the DNA TGTGCCAGCAGCTTAGAAAGGTCTACGCAGTATTTT.

At least ten counts were recorded for this clonotype. This sequence joins TRBV3-1 and TRBJ2-7; tentative D call: TRBD1 (6 bases). The CDR3 has 13 amino acids. Germline CDR1 is LGHDT and CDR2 is YNNKEL (reference sequence). V gave up 2 bases and J gave up 6 bases, with 11 bases separating them. CDR3 in DNA: TGTGCCAGCAGCCAAAACAGGGAAAGCGAGCAGTACTTC. It is translated as CASSQNRESEQYF.

For the CDR3, the DNA is TGCAGCGTTGAAGATCCCACCCCCCTGCGGGAGTACAATGAGCAGTTCTTC. Translation: CSVEDPTPLREYNEQFF. The chain links TRBV29-1 to TRBJ2-1; TRBD2 agrees at 7 bases. This CDR3 has 17 residues. Germline assignment: CDR1 SQVTM and CDR2 ANQGSEA. V lost 0 bases to trimming and J lost 4 bases; unmatched junction nucleotides: 12.

This clonotype was observed a few times. This may arise from a read error, as a much more abundant clone is one base away. This sequence joins TRBV2 and TRBJ2-7; the match to TRBD2 covers 7 bases. Unmatched junction bases numbered 5, after V lost 3 bases and J lost 0 bases. There are 15 residues in the CDR3. CDR1 and CDR2 from the germline V gene are SNHLY and FYNNEI. The CDR3: CASSEWWGGSYEQYF. In DNA form, the CDR3 reads TGTGCCAGCAGTGAGTGGTGGGGGGGCTCCTACGAGCAGTACTTC.

This clonotype was counted many times. The gene calls are TRBV11-2 and TRBJ2-3; D is uncertain. The CDR3 is 13 amino acids. Deletions cut 3 bases from V and 6 bases from J, with 10 bases between. Germline V gene lookup returns CDR1 SGHAT and CDR2 FQNNGV. CDR3 coding DNA: TGTGCCAGCAGCTTTAGATTGAGGGATACGCAGTATTTT. It specifies CASSFRLRDTQYF.

This chain joins TRBV7-3 and TRBJ2-5; 7 nucleotides match TRBD1. The CDR3 covers 15 residues. V shed 5 bases, J shed 4 bases, and the junction held 10 bases outside the gene matches. Germline-derived CDR1 and CDR2 are SGHTA and FQGTGA. Here the CDR3 DNA reads TGTGCCAGCAGCGTACAGGGGAGTTGGATAGAGACCCAGTACTTC. It specifies CASSVQGSWIETQYF.

In this sample, this clonotype turned up a few times. The chain combines TRBV4-2 with TRBJ2-3; 10 bases line up with TRBD1. The CDR3 sequence is 16 residues long. V gave up 2 bases and J gave up 4 bases; unmatched junction bases: 6. Germline V gives CDR1 LGHNA, CDR2 YNFKEQ. CDR3 coding DNA: TGTGCCAGCAGCCAATTTCCCGGGACAGGGGCAGATACGCAGTATTTT. It encodes CASSQFPGTGADTQYF.

In this sample, this clonotype turned up a few times. This rearrangement joins TRBV7-2 to TRBJ1-6; the match to TRBD1 covers 7 bases. The CDR3 covers 16 residues. With V trimmed by 0 bases and J by 10 bases, 9 bases remained unmatched. Per germline, CDR1 SGHTA and CDR2 FQGNSA. The CDR3 coding sequence is TGTGCCAGCAGCTTAGCTTCGACAGGGAGGTTCTCACCCCTCCACTTT. The encoded protein is CASSLASTGRFSPLHF.

The DNA for the CDR3 is TGTGCCAGTAGTCGTCGATCCGGGCAAGAGACCCAGTACTTC. Translated, it gives CASSRRSGQETQYF. The V and J genes are TRBV19 and TRBJ2-5; D is ambiguous. The V end lost 5 bases, the J end lost 2 bases, and 12 bases lay between the germline ends. This CDR3 is 14 amino acids long. Germline V gene sequence: CDR1 LNHDA, CDR2 SQIVND (reference sequence).

This clonotype came up many times. V gene TRBV12-3 or TRBV12-4 combines with J gene TRBJ1-5; D uncertain. V dropped 8 bases and J dropped 1 base, with 18 bases sitting between them. The CDR3 is 16 residues long. The CDR3 coding sequence is TGTGCCAGCTCCGCAGGTTGGGTTGGCAGCAATCAGCCCCAGCATTTT. It is translated as CASSAGWVGSNQPQHF.

This chain joins TRBV4-1 and TRBJ2-1; D uncertain. The CDR3 contains 16 residues. The V gene lost 0 bases and the J gene lost 0 bases, with 9 bases spanning the gap. CDR1 and CDR2 (germline): MGHRA, YSYEKL. As DNA, the CDR3 is TGCGCCAGCAGCCAAGATGTGGGGTACTCCTACAATGAGCAGTTCTTC. Protein sequence: CASSQDVGYSYNEQFF.

The chain is built from TRBV12-3 or TRBV12-4 and TRBJ2-2, with D possibly being TRBD2 (5 bases). The CDR3 is 13 residues long. Trimming took 10 bases from V and 7 from J, leaving 16 bases between them. The CDR3 loop is CATERRQFGELFF. The CDR3 coding sequence is TGTGCCACGGAAAGGAGGCAGTTCGGGGAGCTGTTTTTT.

In its sample, this clonotype was seen a few times. The J gene is TRBJ2-7, the V gene TRBV4-3, with 10 bases aligning to TRBD2. J lost 2 bases, V lost 3 bases, and 7 bases had no gene match. The CDR3 contains 16 residues. The V gene's germline CDR1 is LGHNA and CDR2 YSLEER. The CDR3 here is CASSQLAGVPTYEQYF. As DNA, the CDR3 is TGCGCCAGCAGCCAGCTAGCGGGAGTCCCCACCTACGAGCAGTACTTC.

This clonotype appeared a few times. The rearrangement joins TRBV12-3 or TRBV12-4 to TRBJ1-5; the D is unclear. V was trimmed by 5 bases and J by 11 bases, leaving 13 bases between them. This CDR3 has 12 residues. The CDR3 DNA reads TGTGCCAGCAGTCTGATAGGTGAGGCCCAGCATTTT. Protein sequence: CASSLIGEAQHF.

The sample holds a few counts of this clonotype. The rearrangement uses TRBV15 and TRBJ2-2; D not resolved. Germline lookup yields CDR1 LNHNV and CDR2 YYDKDF (reference sequence). Trimming pared 0 bases from V and 7 bases from J, leaving 6 bases between. The CDR3 runs to 13 residues. CDR3 sequence (DNA): TGTGCCACCAGCAGAGATCTTCGCGGGGAGCTGTTTTTT. It translates to CATSRDLRGELFF.

This clonotype has a handful of counts. The chain has TRBV6-5 and TRBJ1-5, with TRBD1 as a possible D gene (5 bases). The germline CDR1 and CDR2 sequences are MNHEY and SVGAGI. With 0 bases removed from V and 10 bases from J, the gap between germline ends came to 7 bases. CDR3 length: 12 residues. The CDR3 nucleotides are TGTGCCAGCAGTTACTCGGGGGGACCCCAGCATTTT. Amino acid sequence: CASSYSGGPQHF.

This clonotype was seen at least ten times. This rearrangement joins TRBV30 to TRBJ2-7; TRBD1 might be the D (6 bases). V was clipped by 3 bases and J by 7 bases, with 22 bases between them. Per germline, CDR1 GTSNPN and CDR2 SVGIG (reference sequence). CDR3 length: 15 residues. Here the CDR3 DNA reads TGTGCCTGGAGAAAACCGACAGGAACGGGCGCTGAGCAGTACTTC. Translation gives CAWRKPTGTGAEQYF.

In this sample, this clonotype turned up a few times. The genes are TRBV13 and TRBJ2-6; D gene ambiguous. Germline V lookup: CDR1 PRHDT, CDR2 FYEKMQ (reference sequence). CDR3 length equals 15 residues. Trimming shortened V by 5 bases and J by 5 bases, and 13 bases separated the two germline ends. Here the CDR3 reads CASSTGPGWANVLTF. CDR3 in DNA: TGTGCCAGCAGCACCGGACCAGGCTGGGCCAACGTCCTGACTTTC.

The table lists this clonotype with many counts. V usage is TRBV3-1 and J usage is TRBJ1-1; TRBD1 matches at 10 bases. The trim removed 8 bases at V and 3 bases at J, leaving 6 bases unmatched. The CDR3 consists of 14 residues. CDR1 LGHDT and CDR2 YNNKEL come from the germline V gene (reference sequence). CDR3 sequence (DNA): TGTGCCAGCTCACGGGACAGGGGTTACACTGAAGCTTTCTTT. It specifies CASSRDRGYTEAFF.

V usage is TRBV5-4 and J usage is TRBJ2-1; D may be TRBD2 (6 bases). CDR1 SGHNT and CDR2 YYREEE come from the germline V gene (reference sequence). This CDR3 contains 14 residues. V lost 2 bases and J lost 5, with 11 bases in between. DNA for the CDR3: TGTGCCAGCAGCTTAACTAAGCGGGACAATGAGCAGTTCTTC. Its protein product is CASSLTKRDNEQFF.

This clonotype was seen repeatedly, ten times or more. The V and J genes are TRBV7-2 and TRBJ1-3; D gene ambiguous. From germline, CDR1 is SGHTA and CDR2 FQGNSA. This CDR3 is 14 amino acids long. The germline V and J ends were trimmed by 1 base and 0 bases, with 4 bases remaining between them. This CDR3 reads CASSLGSSGNTIYF. DNA for the CDR3: TGTGCCAGCAGCTTAGGGTCCTCTGGAAACACCATATATTTT.

This clonotype was counted at least ten times. This chain joins TRBV6-1 and TRBJ1-1; unclear D gene. Germline assignment: CDR1 MNHNS and CDR2 SASEGT. Trimming left V 3 bases short and J 5 bases short, with 10 bases between. The CDR3 covers 13 residues. The CDR3 protein is CASSDLGQTEAFF. The CDR3 nucleotides are TGTGCCAGCAGTGATCTCGGGCAGACTGAAGCTTTCTTT.